Below, one TCR beta chain is given with its context. As yet, its antigen is unknown. This record comes from a study of cytomegalovirus exposure and HLA in healthy donors. Study results and limitations: In a later analysis, TCR beta V- and J-gene trimming was associated with a missense DCLRE1C variant. With high specificity and sensitivity, the classifier reportedly diagnosed cytomegalovirus status. The authors considered a cluster of highly shared sequence variants likely to be a sequencing artifact.

Donors were ostensibly healthy at sampling, although undocumented immune exposures were probable. In the PCR, 60 Vbeta and 13 Jbeta primers were used. Sequencing was performed with immunoSEQ multiplex PCR; in TCRdb, only in-frame clones are kept and a portion is missing. The table has 85,000 to 90,000 clones, around four fifths seen once. The clonotype comes from a man aged 30-40 years in good health and CMV-seropositive. The sample taken for sequencing was PBMCs.

The CDR3 region has the DNA TGCGCCAGCAGTGAGGATAATAGCGGGGCAGAGACCCAGTACTTC. This gives the protein CASSEDNSGAETQYF. The rearrangement links TRBV10-2 to TRBJ2-5; 8 nucleotides agree with TRBD2. Germline CDR1 WSHSY, CDR2 SAAADI. The CDR3 spans 15 residues. Losses at the gene ends were 2 bases for V and 4 bases for J; bases not matched to a gene: 6.